This T cell receptor beta chain was profiled in a study of vaccination and CD4 T cells after COVID-19. At the level of the study: The peptides that stimulated the cells were overlapping spike peptides from SARS-CoV-2, HCoV-NL63, HCoV-OC43 and HCoV-229E. For control cultures, the treatment was a CEFX pool, an HIV-1 Nef pool, or no peptide.

The Oncomine TCR Beta short-read assay sequenced DNA from cultured CD4+ T cells. MiXCR was run by TCRdb on the PCR reads, yielding one entry per CDR3 protein. The sample includes about 15,000 distinct CDR3 sequences, roughly two fifths of them seen just once. The sample's treatment: approximately 10-day PBMC culture with coronavirus spike peptide pools or control peptides (ViraFEST assay). The CDR3 runs 14 residues. Losses at the gene ends were 6 bases for V and 8 bases for J; bases not matched to a gene: 8. Germline V lookup: CDR1 MNHEY, CDR2 SMNVEV (reference sequence). Of note for this clonotype: Antigen: not known.

The chain combines TRBV27 with TRBJ1-4; 8 bases map to TRBD1. Material for sequencing was cultured CD4+ T cells from blood. The TCR sequence derives from a human donor with COVID-19. This CDR3 is CASRRTGPWEKLFF. In DNA, the CDR3 is TGTGCCAGCAGACGGACAGGGCCCTGGGAAAAACTGTTTTTT. Drawing the rest from reference TRBV27 and TRBJ1-4, the complete variable domain is EAQVTQNPRYLITVTGKKLTVTCSQNMNHEYMSWYRQDPGLGLRQIYYSMNVEVTDKGDVPEGYKVSRKEKRNFPLILESPSPNQTSLYFCASRRTGPWEKLFFGSGTQLSVL.